Included here is one T cell receptor (beta chain) sequence, with context. No antigen is known for it. The CDR3 sequence is 16 residues long. This record belongs to a study of radiotherapy plus CTLA-4 blockade in lung cancer. Study-level findings and limits: Blood TCR clones of tumor origin expanded after radiotherapy plus ipilimumab.

TCRdb's copy holds only in-frame clones and misses some; the assay was immunoSEQ multiplex PCR. There are roughly 88,000 clones in the sample; roughly four fifths occur only once, and 0.84% lies in the top ten. This chain joins TRBV21-1 and TRBJ2-3. TRBV21-1 is a pseudogene segment. This clonotype originated in a human donor with non-small cell lung cancer who had stable disease on radiotherapy plus ipilimumab. The sample consisted of peripheral blood, taken from a patient treated with radiotherapy plus ipilimumab. The CDR3 sequence is CASSSRTTLSTDTQYF. Here the CDR3 DNA reads TGTGCCAGCAGCTCCCGGACCACCCTTAGCACAGATACGCAGTATTTT.